This T cell receptor (beta chain) emerged from a study of cytomegalovirus exposure and HLA in healthy donors (dated 2017 in TCRdb). About the study as a whole: An earlier analysis of some 620 of the donors reported approximately 260 Gb of sequence data and 95 million to 120 million unique TCR beta sequences obtained from around 170 million T cells. An early release covering more than 500 HLA-typed donors comprised roughly 300 gigabases of sequencing data and tens of millions of unique TCR sequences. Of the roughly 430 genotyped donors, approximately 83% fell in the genetic ancestry cluster associated with self-reported Caucasian donors. The aim of the study was to test whether cataloging public T cell receptors could identify signatures of past pathogen exposure. The study profiled the T cell repertoires of fewer than 850 subjects by immunosequencing and related them to cytomegalovirus serostatus. Along with the approximately 600-subject first cohort, a separate validation cohort of over a hundred different subjects was used. To predict cytomegalovirus infection status, the study brought together high-throughput TCR immunosequencing, statistical association of individual TCRs with disease status, and machine learning. A later analysis re-analyzed previously published TCR beta repertoires from 666 donors and added high-resolution HLA genotyping to study TCR occurrence patterns. Rather than using new phenotypic data, the later analysis identified candidate immune exposures from TCR beta sequences and from how often those sequences occurred across donors. An earlier analysis of approximately 640 of the donors applied high-throughput TCR beta sequencing to assess whether each TCR beta V gene segment acted as functional or pseudogenic. Alongside the repertoire data, information on donor age, sex, ethnicity and CMV serostatus was compiled. In a later genetic analysis, genome-wide SNP genotypes for about three fifths of the roughly 670 donors were used, and that subset was treated as a discovery cohort. Every discovery cohort repertoire had been produced on one sequencing platform. HLA typing included class I and class II loci at four-digit resolution. The number of typed donors differed by locus: about 629-630 for A, B, C, DRB1 and DQB1; approximately 530 for DQA1; about 600 for DPA1; and roughly 450 for DPB1. Because of strong linkage in the cohort, a handful of DR-DQ haplotypes were treated as single units for association and clustering. Across approximately 400 genotyped donors of the cohort, an average of roughly 250,000 unique TCR beta nucleotide sequences per donor were sequenced, and 15% to 20% of those sequences were non-productive. The paper as a whole reports these results and caveats: The classifier was reported to diagnose cytomegalovirus status with high specificity and sensitivity in both the original cohort and the validation cohort. Most CMV-associated TCR beta chains appeared to be HLA-restricted in a later analysis, and the HLA associations seemed to be driven largely by CMV exposure. A later analysis reported that several top co-occurrence clusters appeared linked to parvovirus B19, influenza, CMV and Epstein-Barr virus. A further reported finding was that TCR beta sequences accurately predicted the HLA-A and HLA-B alleles for most subjects in the first cohort. In the study, roughly 160 TCR beta chains were listed as associated with cytomegalovirus. The 87-base-pair reads could not distinguish some IMGT-functional V segments, including TRBV6-2 and TRBV6-3, so those segments were excluded. V-gene and J-gene trimming of TCR beta chains was associated with a missense DCLRE1C variant in a later genetic analysis, and the association was replicated in an independent cohort. Across donors, most TCR sequences were observed very rarely, whereas some public TCRs were present in many individuals. The authors suggested that the approach could potentially be generalized to other disease states and immunological phenotypes. Because counts were too low, approximately 15 rarely observed V segments, including chromosome 9 orphons, were excluded from the earlier analysis of some 540 of the donors. Correlated functional status among segregating V segments might be attributable to linkage disequilibrium, but an unknown experimental factor could not be ruled out. For the cohort, immune exposure information was limited to CMV serostatus. Compared with equally common non-associated chains, HLA-associated TCR beta chains in a later analysis were more clonally expanded and had lower generation probabilities. Because some donors lacked HLA typing at each locus, the association tests relied only on the typed subset. A later genetic analysis reported fewer N-insertions in productive TCRs among donors in an Asian-associated ancestry cluster than the roughly 700-donor mean. When HLA alleles, especially DR and DQ, strongly co-occurred, TCR associations were difficult to assign to individual alleles. The sequencing pipeline was judged likely to have produced a cluster of highly shared sequence variants as a technical artifact. Roughly uniform sequencing depth across donors was assumed in presence/absence analyses, although this assumption may not hold. A few of the identified cytomegalovirus-associated TCR beta chains were confirmed in vitro to be specific for cytomegalovirus antigens. At a false discovery rate of 0.05, a later analysis linked under 20,000 TCR beta sequences to specific HLA alleles. A later analysis found that TCR association rates varied across HLA loci, with DRB1 alleles showing the most associated TCRs and HLA-C alleles the fewest. This cohort had only TCR beta chains sequenced, and the lack of alpha or paired-chain data limited which features could be detected. In an earlier analysis of 500 to 650 of the donors, most TCR beta V segments appeared in productive rearrangements about 87% or about 30% of the time, broadly matching IMGT annotations.

The library was built by means of the immunoSEQ multiplex PCR assay. For the multiplex PCR, a mixture combining 60 forward primers for TCR Vbeta segments and 13 reverse primers for TCR Jbeta segments was used. The CDR3 region of rearranged TCR beta genes was amplified from genomic DNA with a multiplex PCR assay. On the Illumina HiSeq System, the amplified TCR beta libraries were sequenced as 87-base-pair reads. Under the source paper's analysis protocol: A later analysis tallied 75 million to 95 million unique TCR beta chains across the 660 or so repertoires, and around 10 million of those chains were shared by two or more donors. Raw reads were error-corrected and collapsed into unique sequences with a nearest-neighbor algorithm that merged closely related sequences to remove PCR and sequencing errors. CDR3 sequences were aligned to IMGT reference sequences to assign V, D and J gene segments. Each retained sequence needed at least a six-nucleotide match to both a V gene segment and a J gene segment. A rearrangement was called productive if the CDR3 had no stop codons and remained in frame with V and J, and every other rearrangement was called non-productive. Following IMGT convention, CDR3 was defined as the stretch from the second conserved V-encoded cysteine to the conserved J-encoded phenylalanine. In an earlier analysis of more than 550 of the donors, sequences lacking an unambiguous match to a single V gene segment were excluded. In an earlier analysis of 587 of the donors, V segments were called functional above 56.7% productive rearrangements and were called segregating when the between-donor standard deviation exceeded 5%. A statistical classification framework was developed to diagnose cytomegalovirus status using the catalog of TCR beta chain sequences. V and J gene assignment, in a later analysis, came from comparing TCR nucleotide sequences with IMGT/GENE-DB human TR gene sequences. Using the TCRdist pipeline, a later analysis assigned CDR3 sequences along with most-parsimonious VDJ recombination scenarios. In a later analysis, every TCR beta chain was defined by the combination of its CDR3 amino acid sequence and its V-gene family, and reads without a unique V-gene family were dropped. In a later analysis, fewer than 650 highly shared, low-generation-probability nucleotide sequences were removed to address suspected cross-contamination and a sequencing artifact. In a later analysis, a clonal expansion index was calculated for each public chain from normalized within-repertoire ranks of inferred template counts. Generation probabilities in a later analysis came from a VDJ recombination model fitted to out-of-frame rearrangements, and those results were checked against IGoR. In a later analysis, TCR-TCR, TCR-HLA and TCR-CMV co-occurrence was scored with hypergeometric tests, and a repertoire-size bias correction was applied to TCR pairs. False discovery rates were estimated in a later analysis by permuting HLA or CMV assignments 20 times. In a later analysis, co-occurring TCRs were grouped using DBSCAN, with TCRdist sequence similarity added in when clustering inside HLA-allele-positive subsets. Repertoires with fewer than 30,000 or more than 120,000 public chains, plus five repertoires with anomalous nucleotide sharing, were excluded from co-occurrence clustering. Drawn from immuneACCESS, this table holds only the in-frame rearrangements with V and J called that TCRdb kept. Clones are partly lost; checked studies trace under half to an unresolved V gene and leave the rest unexplained. The V and J calls and clone size were taken over from that table, and D and trimming were inferred from the DNA. A total of under 200,000 clones appear in this sample, roughly 80% of them only once. The ten largest clones capture about 6% of the sample.

The cohort consisted of hundreds of healthy bone marrow donors. At the time of sampling, all cohort members were nominally healthy, though unrecorded immune exposures were likely present. The donor was CMV seropositive and belonged to the group of a few hundred seropositive cohort members. Each donor provided a peripheral blood sample, and peripheral blood mononuclear cells were used for TCR beta sequencing. The Qiagen DNeasy Blood Extraction Kit was used to extract genomic DNA from the blood cell samples. Regarding this clone: No antigen is known for it. Base qualities are missing; no much larger clone stands one base away.

The CDR1 and CDR2 encoded by the germline V gene are MDHEN and SYDVKM. Its CDR3 holds 17 amino acids, cysteine through phenylalanine. CDR3 DNA is the only sequence kept; it has 51 bases, read in frame from the first base. The germline V and J ends show losses of 4 bases and 6 bases respectively, and no gene match explains 14 bases of the junction. Source material: PBMCs. The chain links TRBV28 with TRBJ2-7, with 11 bases in between that match TRBD2. The receptor was derived from a man aged 35 to 55 in good health and CMV-seropositive. The CDR3 region reads CASSSVAGGPGDTEQYF. The nucleotides are TGTGCCAGCAGTTCCGTAGCGGGGGGGCCAGGGGATACCGAGCAGTACTTC.